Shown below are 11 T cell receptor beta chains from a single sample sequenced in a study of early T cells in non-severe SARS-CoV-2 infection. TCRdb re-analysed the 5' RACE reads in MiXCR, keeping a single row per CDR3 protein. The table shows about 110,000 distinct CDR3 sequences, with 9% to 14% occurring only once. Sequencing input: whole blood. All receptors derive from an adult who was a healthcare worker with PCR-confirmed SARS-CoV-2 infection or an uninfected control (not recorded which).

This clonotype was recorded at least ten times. CDR3 region: CASSLSTGWNEKLFF. CDR3 in DNA: TGCGCCAGCAGCTTGTCGACAGGATGGAATGAAAAACTGTTTTTT. The rearrangement links TRBV5-1 to TRBJ1-4; a possible D gene is TRBD1 (6 bases). The CDR3 covers 15 residues. Germline assignment: CDR1 SGHRS and CDR2 YFSETQ. The V and J ends lost 1 base and 5 bases respectively, with 12 bases between them.

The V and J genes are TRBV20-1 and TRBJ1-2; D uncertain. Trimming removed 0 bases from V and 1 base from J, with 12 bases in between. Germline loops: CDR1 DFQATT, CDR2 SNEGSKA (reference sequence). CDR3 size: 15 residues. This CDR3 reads CSARDLRTVNYGYTF. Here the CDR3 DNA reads TGCAGTGCTAGAGATCTTAGGACGGTTAACTATGGCTACACCTTC.

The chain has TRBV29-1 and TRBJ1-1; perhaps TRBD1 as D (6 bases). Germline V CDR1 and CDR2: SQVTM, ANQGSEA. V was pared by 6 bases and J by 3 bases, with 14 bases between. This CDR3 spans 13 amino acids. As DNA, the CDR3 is TGCAGCGTATTCAGGGGTAGTGACACTGAAGCTTTCTTT. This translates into CSVFRGSDTEAFF.

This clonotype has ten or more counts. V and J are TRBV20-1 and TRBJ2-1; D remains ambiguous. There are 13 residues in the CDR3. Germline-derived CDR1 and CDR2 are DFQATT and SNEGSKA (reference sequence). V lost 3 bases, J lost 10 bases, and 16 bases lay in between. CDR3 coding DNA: TGCAGTGCTAGGTCTGATCCCACAAGGGAGCAGTTCTTC. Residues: CSARSDPTREQFF.

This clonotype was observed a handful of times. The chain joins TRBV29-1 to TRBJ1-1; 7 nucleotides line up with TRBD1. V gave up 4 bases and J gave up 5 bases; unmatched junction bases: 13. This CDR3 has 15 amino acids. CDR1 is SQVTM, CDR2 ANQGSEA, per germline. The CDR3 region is CSVAQREGAGTEAFF. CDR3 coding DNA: TGCAGCGTTGCCCAGCGTGAGGGGGCGGGTACTGAAGCTTTCTTT.

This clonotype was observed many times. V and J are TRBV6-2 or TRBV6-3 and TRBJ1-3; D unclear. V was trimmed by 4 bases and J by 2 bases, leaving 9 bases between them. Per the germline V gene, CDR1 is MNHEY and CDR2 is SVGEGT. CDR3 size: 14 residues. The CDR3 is CASSSQSPGNTIYF. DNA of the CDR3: TGTGCCAGCAGTTCACAGTCCCCTGGAAACACCATATATTTT.

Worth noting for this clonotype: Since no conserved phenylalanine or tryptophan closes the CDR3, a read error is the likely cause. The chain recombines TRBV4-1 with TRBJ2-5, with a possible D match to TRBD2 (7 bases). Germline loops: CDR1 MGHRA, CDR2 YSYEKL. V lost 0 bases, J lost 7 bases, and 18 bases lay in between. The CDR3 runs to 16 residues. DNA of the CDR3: TGCGCCAGCAGCCAAGAGCGGGGGCCCTCTGCAGTGACCCAGTACCTC. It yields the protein CASSQERGPSAVTQYL.

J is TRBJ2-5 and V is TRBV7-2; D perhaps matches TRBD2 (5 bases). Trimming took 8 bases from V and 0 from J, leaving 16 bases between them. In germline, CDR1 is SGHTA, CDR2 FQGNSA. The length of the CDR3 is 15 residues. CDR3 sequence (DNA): TGTGCCAGCTCCCGGGCAGCGGCGTACCAAGAGACCCAGTACTTC. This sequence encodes CASSRAAAYQETQYF.

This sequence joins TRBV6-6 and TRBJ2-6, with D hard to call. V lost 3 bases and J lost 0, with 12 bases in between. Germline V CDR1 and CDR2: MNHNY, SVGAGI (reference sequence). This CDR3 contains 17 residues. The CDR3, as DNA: TGTGCCAGCAGTTATCCACCCCCCCTCTCTGGGGCCAACGTCCTGACTTTC. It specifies CASSYPPPLSGANVLTF.

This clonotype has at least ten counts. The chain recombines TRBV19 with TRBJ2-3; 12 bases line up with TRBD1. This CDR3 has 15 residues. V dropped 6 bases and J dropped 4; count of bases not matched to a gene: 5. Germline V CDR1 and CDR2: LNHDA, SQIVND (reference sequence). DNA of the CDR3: TGTGCCAGTAGAGTGGGGACAGGGGGCGCAGATACGCAGTATTTT. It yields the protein CASRVGTGGADTQYF.

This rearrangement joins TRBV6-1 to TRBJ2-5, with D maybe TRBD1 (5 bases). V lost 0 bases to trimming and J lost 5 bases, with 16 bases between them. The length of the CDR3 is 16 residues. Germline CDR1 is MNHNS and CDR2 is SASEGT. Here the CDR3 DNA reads TGTGCCAGCAGTGAAGCGGGGCGGTCCCGGCAGGAGACCCAGTACTTC. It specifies CASSEAGRSRQETQYF.